This T cell receptor (beta chain) emerged from a study of blood T cell repertoires in COVID-19. The wider study: Both acute and convalescent COVID-19 samples were obtained from the United States, Italy and Spain. Sample material is recorded as cDNA or gDNA derived from T cells, B-cell-depleted T cells, or PBMCs.

Original methodology: The assay estimated nucleated cells by amplifying reference gene primers. Measured with immunoSEQ multiplex PCR; TCRdb has only the in-frame clones, and not every one. The V and J calls and clone size are taken from that table; D and trimming were inferred from the DNA. Counted here are roughly 410,000 clones, 80% to 90% occurring once; the ten biggest clones make up 1.2%. This CDR3 comprises 15 residues. Germline V gene data show CDR1 as SGHVS and CDR2 as FQNEAQ. The germline V and J ends were trimmed by 5 bases and 5 bases, with 18 bases remaining between them. This clone was seen just once.

The rearrangement joins TRBV7-8 to TRBJ1-2; D remains unclear. The receptor was derived from a man aged 40-49 years with acute or convalescent COVID-19. The sample was peripheral blood. In nucleotides, the CDR3 is TGTGCCAGCAGCCCCCGAATTTTGGGAGGGTATGGCTACACCTTC. It specifies CASSPRILGGYGYTF.